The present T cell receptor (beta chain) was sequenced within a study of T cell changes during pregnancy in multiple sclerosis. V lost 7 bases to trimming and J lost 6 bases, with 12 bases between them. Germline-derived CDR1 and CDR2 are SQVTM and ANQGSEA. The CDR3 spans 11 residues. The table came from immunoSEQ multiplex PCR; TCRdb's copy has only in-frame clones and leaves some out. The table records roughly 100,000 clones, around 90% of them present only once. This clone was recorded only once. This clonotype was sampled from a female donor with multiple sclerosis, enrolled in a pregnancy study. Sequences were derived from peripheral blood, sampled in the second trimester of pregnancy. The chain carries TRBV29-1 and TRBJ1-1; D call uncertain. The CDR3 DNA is TGCAGCGCTGCCTCCGAGGCTGAAGCTTTCTTT. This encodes CSAASEAEAFF.